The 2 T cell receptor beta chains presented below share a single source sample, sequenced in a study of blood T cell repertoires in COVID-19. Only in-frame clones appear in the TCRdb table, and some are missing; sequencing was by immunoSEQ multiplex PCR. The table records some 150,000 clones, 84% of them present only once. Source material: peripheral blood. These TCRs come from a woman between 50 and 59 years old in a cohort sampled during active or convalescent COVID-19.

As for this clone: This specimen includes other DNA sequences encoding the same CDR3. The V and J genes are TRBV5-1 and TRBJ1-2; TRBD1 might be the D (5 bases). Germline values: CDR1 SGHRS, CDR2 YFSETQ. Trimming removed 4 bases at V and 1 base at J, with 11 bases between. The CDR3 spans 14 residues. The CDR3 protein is CASSPGQGNYGYTF. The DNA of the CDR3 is TGCGCCAGCAGCCCTGGGCAGGGTAACTATGGCTACACCTTC.

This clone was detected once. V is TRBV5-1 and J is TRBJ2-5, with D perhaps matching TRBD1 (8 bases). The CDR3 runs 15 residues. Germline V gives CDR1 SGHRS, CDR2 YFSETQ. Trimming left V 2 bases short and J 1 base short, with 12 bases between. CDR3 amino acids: CASSLQGGSQETQYF. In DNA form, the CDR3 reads TGCGCCAGCAGCTTACAGGGGGGGAGCCAAGAGACCCAGTACTTC.